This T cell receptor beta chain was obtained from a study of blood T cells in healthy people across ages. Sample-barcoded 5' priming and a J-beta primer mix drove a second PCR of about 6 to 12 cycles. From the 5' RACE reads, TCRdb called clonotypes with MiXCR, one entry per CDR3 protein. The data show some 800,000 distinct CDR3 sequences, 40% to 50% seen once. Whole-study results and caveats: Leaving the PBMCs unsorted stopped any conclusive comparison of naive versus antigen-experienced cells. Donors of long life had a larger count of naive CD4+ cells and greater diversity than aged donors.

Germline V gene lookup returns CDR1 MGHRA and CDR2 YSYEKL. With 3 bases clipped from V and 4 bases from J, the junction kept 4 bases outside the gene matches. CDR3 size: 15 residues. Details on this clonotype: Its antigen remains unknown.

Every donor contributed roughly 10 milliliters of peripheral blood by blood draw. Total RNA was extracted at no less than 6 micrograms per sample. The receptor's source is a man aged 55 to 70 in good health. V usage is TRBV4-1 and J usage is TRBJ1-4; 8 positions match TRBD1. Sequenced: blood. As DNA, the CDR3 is TGCGCCAGCAGCCATCACGACAGGGGTAATGAAAAACTGTTTTTT. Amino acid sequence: CASSHHDRGNEKLFF.